Each of the 7 T cell receptor beta chains below was sequenced from the same sample in a study of T-cell reconstitution after alpha-beta-depleted transplantation in children. Unique molecular identifiers were incorporated when the TCRbeta library was constructed. TCRdb processed the PCR reads anew with MiXCR; each CDR3 protein has one entry. Counted here are 300,000 or so distinct CDR3 sequences, around 9.6% occurring once; the ten biggest clones make up 10%. The material was PBMCs from the stem cell graft donor, obtained from the stem cell graft. The receptor set was obtained from a human donor who donated a stem cell graft to a child with SCID.

The sample holds a few counts of this clonotype. The chain is built from TRBV20-1 and TRBJ2-7, with D maybe TRBD1 (6 bases). V lost 3 bases to trimming and J lost 5 bases, with 11 bases between them. The CDR3 length is 12 residues. Germline CDR1 DFQATT, CDR2 SNEGSKA (reference sequence). The CDR3 DNA follows: TGCAGTGCTAGCGGTTACAGGGACGAGCAGTACTTC. Amino acids: CSASGYRDEQYF.

This clonotype was observed a few times. The V gene is TRBV20-1, the J gene TRBJ1-5; D not resolved. The CDR3 consists of 13 residues. V gave up 1 base and J gave up 3 bases, with 7 bases separating them. Germline lookup yields CDR1 DFQATT and CDR2 SNEGSKA (reference sequence). CDR3 nucleotide sequence: TGCAGTGCTAGAGGAGGGAACAATCAGCCCCAGCATTTT. Residues: CSARGGNNQPQHF.

The chain couples TRBV4-2 to TRBJ1-1, with D perhaps matching TRBD1 (6 bases). The ends were cut back, 1 base at V and 4 bases at J, with 16 bases in the middle. The CDR3 spans 16 residues. Germline CDR1 is LGHNA and CDR2 is YNFKEQ. CDR3 residues: CASSQATGLGLTEAFF. The CDR3, as DNA: TGTGCCAGCAGCCAAGCTACAGGGCTTGGTCTCACTGAAGCTTTCTTT.

This clonotype appeared a few times. The chain combines TRBV9 with TRBJ2-7, with D unresolved. V was shortened by 0 bases and J by 2 bases, with 12 bases between the two germline ends. The germline CDR1 and CDR2 sequences are SGDLS and YYNGEE. This CDR3 comprises 15 residues. The CDR3 sequence: CASSVGQGYPYEQYF. The DNA for the CDR3 is TGTGCCAGCAGCGTAGGCCAAGGTTATCCCTACGAGCAGTACTTC. Supplemented by reference TRBV9 and TRBJ2-7, the full variable domain reads DSGVTQTPKHLITATGQRVTLRCSPRSGDLSVYWYQQSLDQGLQFLIQYYNGEERAKGNILERFSAQQFPDLHSELNLSSLELGDSALYFCASSVGQGYPYEQYFGPGTRLTVT.

This clonotype showed up just a few times. V gene TRBV6-6 combines with J gene TRBJ2-1, with D uncertain. Trimming removed 2 bases at V and 7 bases at J, with 6 bases between. Germline V gene sequence: CDR1 MNHNY, CDR2 SVGAGI (reference sequence). The CDR3 is 12 amino acids. This CDR3 is CASSYPRNEQFF. The CDR3 DNA reads as TGTGCCAGCAGTTACCCCCGAAATGAGCAGTTCTTC.

The chain couples TRBV9 to TRBJ2-5; D unresolved. V shed 0 bases and J shed 2 bases, with 8 bases lying between them. Germline-derived CDR1 and CDR2 are SGDLS and YYNGEE. The CDR3 covers 14 residues. The CDR3 sequence is CASSVGGGQETQYF. The CDR3 DNA sequence: TGTGCCAGCAGCGTAGGTGGTGGGCAAGAGACCCAGTACTTC.

This clonotype was seen at least ten times. The V gene is TRBV5-4, the J gene TRBJ2-1, with unresolved D. This CDR3 spans 11 amino acids. The V gene lost 2 bases and the J gene lost 7 bases, with 4 bases spanning the gap. Germline loops: CDR1 SGHNT, CDR2 YYREEE (reference sequence). CDR3 amino acids: CASSFRNEQFF. CDR3 DNA: TGTGCCAGCAGCTTCCGGAATGAGCAGTTCTTC.